This T cell receptor beta chain appears in the sequencing data of a study of high-grade serous ovarian cancer treatment subgroups. Regarding the study as a whole: Spatial context was lost because tumors were sequenced in bulk.

Tumor samples were taken before definitive surgery or chemotherapy. Sequencing used immunoSEQ multiplex PCR; TCRdb keeps in-frame clones, though not all of them. The table lists several thousand clones, about 75% of them singletons, with around 4.7% in the top ten. The CDR3 runs to 16 residues. Germline V gene sequence: CDR1 SEHNR, CDR2 FQNEAQ (reference sequence). With 4 bases clipped from V and 4 bases from J, the junction kept 7 bases outside the gene matches. A word on this clone: Its antigen is not known.

The rearrangement links TRBV7-9 to TRBJ2-3, with TRBD2 identical over 11 bases. The receptor was isolated from a human donor with high-grade serous ovarian cancer. The sample comprised tumor tissue. DNA for the CDR3: TGTGCCAGCAGCTCCCCGACTAGCGGGGTTTCAGATACGCAGTATTTT. Translating gives CASSSPTSGVSDTQYF.